A selection of T cell receptor beta chains follows, all from one sample in a study of blood T cell repertoires in COVID-19. Repertoires were generated with immunoSEQ multiplex PCR, while TCRdb's copy carries only in-frame clones and drops some. The data hold about 59,000 clones, with around 81% observed a single time. Material: peripheral blood. Receptors were obtained from a woman aged 80 or over with active or convalescent COVID-19. Both conserved end residues are part of each CDR3. The order of the fields is J gene, V gene, D gene, clone size, CDR3 protein, CDR3 DNA. A D gene is named only where the DNA matches it firmly. Not every row has a clone size; where given, it reads once, few, many or a size class.

>TRBJ1-1|TRBV10-3|TRBD1|NA
CAISESDRGGTEAFF
TGTGCCATCAGTGAGTCGGACAGGGGGGGCACTGAAGCTTTCTTT
>TRBJ2-7|TRBV28|TRBD1|NA
CASSSPAGGTRRGYEQYF
TGTGCCAGCAGTTCACCGGCAGGGGGTACCCGACGAGGATACGAGCAGTACTTC
>TRBJ2-7|TRBV6-5|TRBD2|few
CASSTPGTSNEQYF
TGTGCCAGCAGTACCCCCGGGACTAGCAACGAGCAGTACTTC
>TRBJ1-4|TRBV2|NA|NA
CASNHRAENEKLFF
TGTGCCAGCAACCACAGGGCTGAGAATGAAAAACTGTTTTTT
>TRBJ2-4|TRBV12-3/TRBV12-4|NA|NA
CASRAWLGGNQYF
TGTGCCAGCAGGGCCTGGTTAGGCGGTAATCAGTACTTC
>TRBJ1-1|TRBV7-2|NA|NA
CASSLDGGARNTEAFF
TGTGCCAGCAGCTTAGACGGGGGGGCAAGGAACACTGAAGCTTTCTTT
>TRBJ1-2|TRBV19|TRBD1|NA
CASTSGTGAYGYTF
TGTGCCAGCACCTCAGGGACAGGGGCCTATGGCTACACCTTC
>TRBJ1-1|TRBV15|NA|NA
CATSPPGWTDLHTEAFF
TGTGCCACCAGCCCCCCTGGGTGGACAGACCTACACACTGAAGCTTTCTTT
>TRBJ1-2|TRBV28|TRBD1|few
CASRRTGGEVYVPVGYTF
TGTGCCAGCAGAAGGACAGGGGGCGAAGTTTACGTCCCCGTAGGCTACACCTTC
>TRBJ2-7|TRBV12-3/TRBV12-4|NA|NA
CASSFGGYEQYF
TGTGCCAGCAGTTTCGGGGGTTACGAGCAGTACTTC
>TRBJ1-1|TRBV3-1/TRBV3-2|TRBD1|NA
CASSLSGTANTEAFF
TGTGCCAGCAGCCTATCCGGGACAGCGAACACTGAAGCTTTCTTT
>TRBJ1-2|TRBV9|NA|few
CASSGSDNYGYTF
TGTGCCAGCAGCGGATCAGATAACTATGGCTACACCTTC
>TRBJ2-7|TRBV19|NA|NA
CASSASTGYEQYF
TGTGCCAGTAGTGCGTCGACAGGATACGAGCAGTACTTC
>TRBJ2-2|TRBV7-8|TRBD1|many
CASSLGQGGHGELFF
TGTGCCAGCAGCTTGGGACAGGGGGGCCACGGGGAGCTGTTTTTT
>TRBJ2-7|TRBV3-1/TRBV3-2|NA|once
CASSQAGPYEQYF
TGTGCCAGCAGCCAAGCAGGGCCCTACGAGCAGTACTTC
>TRBJ1-5|TRBV5-5|NA|NA
CASSPWGVGQPQHF
TGTGCCAGCAGCCCATGGGGGGTGGGTCAGCCCCAGCATTTT